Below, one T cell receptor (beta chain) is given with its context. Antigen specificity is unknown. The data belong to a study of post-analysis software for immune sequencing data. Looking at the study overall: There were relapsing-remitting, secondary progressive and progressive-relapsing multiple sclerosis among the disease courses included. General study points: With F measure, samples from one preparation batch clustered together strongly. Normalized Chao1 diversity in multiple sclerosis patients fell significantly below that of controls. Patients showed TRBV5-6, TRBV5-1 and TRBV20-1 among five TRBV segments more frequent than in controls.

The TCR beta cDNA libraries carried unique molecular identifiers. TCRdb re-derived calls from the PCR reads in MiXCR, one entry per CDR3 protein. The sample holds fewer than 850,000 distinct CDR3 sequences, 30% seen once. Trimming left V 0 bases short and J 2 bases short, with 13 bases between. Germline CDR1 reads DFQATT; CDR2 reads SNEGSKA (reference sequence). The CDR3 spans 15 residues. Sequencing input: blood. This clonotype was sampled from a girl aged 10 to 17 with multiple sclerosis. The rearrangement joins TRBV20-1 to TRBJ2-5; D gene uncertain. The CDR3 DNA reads TGCAGTGCTAGAGATTCCCAGCGTCGACAAGAGACCCAGTACTTC. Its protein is CSARDSQRRQETQYF.